This T cell receptor (beta chain) was observed in a study of T cell responses to AZD1222 COVID-19 vaccine. Using immunoSEQ multiplex PCR, the repertoire was profiled, and TCRdb retains in-frame clones only, with some absent. The sample lists 120,000 to 150,000 clones, more than 70% occurring once. Trimming stripped 5 bases from V and 4 bases from J, with 6 bases between. This CDR3 comprises 12 residues. This clone has just one count. The chain combines TRBV12-3 or TRBV12-4 with TRBJ2-1; D is undetermined. The material sequenced was peripheral blood, taken 28 days after the second AZD1222 dose. The TCR sequence derives from an adult who received the AZD1222 COVID-19 vaccine. As DNA, the CDR3 is TGTGCCAGCAGTCCAGGTTACAATGAGCAGTTCTTC. Protein product: CASSPGYNEQFF.